Each of the 11 T cell receptor beta chains below was sequenced from the same sample in a study of T-cell reconstitution after alpha-beta-depleted transplantation in children (dated by TCRdb to about 2016). The library came from PCR. Sequenced on an Illumina HiSeq 2500. Molecular barcoding was employed in the preparation of TCR libraries, with unique molecular identifiers being used to normalize TCRbeta repertoire quantification. Using fastp at Q25 and MiXCR, TCRdb reprocessed the public reads and kept productive beta chains. Rows matching on CDR3 protein sequence are summarized as one entry with the most common DNA and genes. This sample holds hundreds of thousands of distinct CDR3 sequences; approximately 17% were observed only once. Approximately 1% of the sample is held by the ten biggest clonotypes. The sequences come from PBMCs from the stem cell graft donor, collected from the stem cell graft. The receptor set was obtained from a human donor who donated a stem cell graft to a child with acute myeloid leukemia.

CDR3 sequence reads: CASSYGGAPQETQYF. CDR3 in DNA: TGTGCCAGCAGTTACGGGGGAGCCCCTCAAGAGACCCAGTACTTC. The chain recombines TRBV6-2 or TRBV6-3 with TRBJ2-5; D is tentatively TRBD1 or TRBD2 (5 bases each). This CDR3 has 15 residues. Germline V gives CDR1 MNHEY, CDR2 SVGEGT. V was pared by 2 bases and J by 2 bases, with 12 bases between.

The chain employs TRBV20-1 and TRBJ2-5, with TRBD2 identical over 12 bases. The junction had 5 bases not matched to a gene; V was cut back by 4 bases and J by 5 bases. The CDR3 spans 14 residues. CDR1 is DFQATT, CDR2 SNEGSKA, per germline (reference sequence). The CDR3 loop is CSATRLAGVETQYF. The CDR3 DNA follows: TGCAGTGCTACCCGACTAGCGGGGGTTGAGACCCAGTACTTC.

The CDR3 region is CASSQGLQPSHTDTQYF. CDR3 coding DNA: TGTGCCAGCAGCCAGGGGCTCCAGCCCTCCCACACAGATACGCAGTATTTT. The V gene is TRBV3-1, the J gene TRBJ2-3; maybe TRBD1 (5 bases). The CDR3 has 17 residues. V was pared by 3 bases and J by 2 bases, with 18 bases between. Looked up from germline, CDR1 is LGHDT and CDR2 is YNNKEL (reference sequence).

This clonotype was seen repeatedly, ten times or more. J is TRBJ1-2 and V is TRBV4-1; D gene uncertain. Germline V gene sequence: CDR1 MGHRA, CDR2 YSYEKL. This CDR3 spans 14 amino acids. V gave up 0 bases and J gave up 2 bases, with 7 bases separating them. The CDR3 DNA reads TGCGCCAGCAGCCAAGATACGGGAAACTATGGCTACACCTTC. Its protein is CASSQDTGNYGYTF.

This clonotype came up once. The chain has TRBV2 and TRBJ2-1; D is possibly TRBD2 (7 bases). V was cut by 4 bases and J by 8 bases, with 15 bases left in between. This CDR3 region has 14 residues. Looked up from germline, CDR1 is SNHLY and CDR2 is FYNNEI. The DNA of the CDR3 is TGTGCCAGCAGTGCGGTAGGGGGGGTCGATGAGCAGTTCTTC. This codes for CASSAVGGVDEQFF.

Many counts were recorded for this clonotype. The chain recombines TRBV20-1 with TRBJ1-6; 7 nucleotides match TRBD1. This CDR3 is 16 amino acids long. Germline CDR1 DFQATT, CDR2 SNEGSKA (reference sequence). The trim removed 1 base at V and 0 bases at J, leaving 3 bases unmatched. The CDR3 region is CSARGRDSSYNSPLHF. The CDR3, as DNA: TGCAGTGCTAGAGGGAGGGACAGCTCCTATAATTCACCCCTCCACTTT.

The chain employs TRBV3-1 and TRBJ1-1, with a possible D match to TRBD1 (6 bases). Germline CDR1 and CDR2: LGHDT and YNNKEL (reference sequence). The CDR3 runs to 14 residues. The V end was cut by 4 bases, the J end by 3 bases, with 12 bases between. The CDR3 DNA follows: TGTGCCAGCAGCCCGACAGGAATATACACTGAAGCTTTCTTT. Its translation is CASSPTGIYTEAFF.

The chain couples TRBV4-2 to TRBJ2-7; tentative D call: TRBD2 (6 bases). The CDR3 is made up of 14 amino acids. Germline V lookup: CDR1 LGHNA, CDR2 YNFKEQ. CDR3 bases: TGTGCCAGCAGCCGGAGGGGTGTACCCTACGGGCAGTACGTC. This encodes CASSRRGVPYGQYV.

This rearrangement joins TRBV2 to TRBJ2-5, with 7 bases lining up with TRBD1. The CDR3 loop spans 14 amino acids. The V segment lost 6 bases and the J segment 0 bases; nucleotides outside the gene matches: 4. Per germline, CDR1 SNHLY and CDR2 FYNNEI. The CDR3, as DNA: TGTGCCAGCAGGGACAGGCTTTACCAAGAGACCCAGTACTTC. Residues: CASRDRLYQETQYF. The whole variable domain, remainder taken from reference TRBV2 and TRBJ2-5, is EPEVTQTPSHQVTQMGQEVILRCVPISNHLYFYWYRQILGQKVEFLVSFYNNEISEKSEIFDDQFSVERPDGSNFTLKIRSTKLEDSAMYFCASRDRLYQETQYFGPGTRLLVL.

The table lists this clonotype with many counts. J is TRBJ2-1 and V is TRBV29-1; TRBD1 aligns across 9 bases. Losses at the gene ends were 7 bases for V and 4 bases for J; bases not matched to a gene: 5. The CDR3 sequence is 13 residues long. The germline CDR1 and CDR2 sequences are SQVTM and ANQGSEA. CDR3 in amino acids: CSASTGGYNEQFF. The CDR3 DNA reads TGCAGCGCTTCGACAGGGGGTTACAATGAGCAGTTCTTC.

This clonotype has a handful of counts. CDR3 nucleotides: TGTGCCAGCAGCCCAGGGACACACCATTACGAGCAGTACGTC. It codes for CASSPGTHHYEQYV. The chain is built from TRBV7-9 and TRBJ2-7; a possible D gene is TRBD1 (6 bases). Trimming removed 5 bases from V and 4 bases from J, with 15 bases in between. CDR3 length: 14 residues. Germline lookup yields CDR1 SEHNR and CDR2 FQNEAQ (reference sequence).